This is a list of T cell receptor beta chains from one sample in a study of blood T cell repertoires in COVID-19. Using immunoSEQ multiplex PCR, the repertoire was profiled, and TCRdb retains in-frame clones only, with some absent. The sample yields some 670,000 clones, approximately 90% seen once. The sequenced material came from peripheral blood. These receptors all stem from a young woman with acute or convalescent COVID-19. Both conserved end residues are part of each CDR3.

>TRBJ1-4|TRBV28
CASTTPGTGVEKLFF
>TRBJ2-3|TRBV11-2
CASSLELAGGSTDTQYF
>TRBJ2-1|TRBV7-2
CASSLLAGGTNEQFF
>TRBJ1-2|TRBV10-3
CAISESRGIDYGYTF
>TRBJ1-1|TRBV3-1/TRBV3-2
CASSQGIGGFAEAFF
>TRBJ1-6|TRBV5-1
CASSGGPWSPLHF
>TRBJ1-1|TRBV29-1
CSVGDTGGNTEAFF
>TRBJ1-5|TRBV30
CAWGGQGNQPQHF
>TRBJ1-2|TRBV29-1
CSVTDRENYGYTF
>TRBJ2-1|TRBV9
CASSAQGARGEQFF
>TRBJ1-1|TRBV30
CAWRGGFTEAFF
>TRBJ1-2|TRBV6-1
CASSEARRANGYTF
>TRBJ1-2|TRBV12-3/TRBV12-4
CASSLVSLRGYTF
>TRBJ2-7|TRBV7-9
CAESDSARSWGEQYF
>TRBJ2-3|TRBV15
CATPRGADTDTQYF
>TRBJ2-3|TRBV7-2
CASSLEAGAWDTQYF
>TRBJ2-3|TRBV6-4
CASGSGGDTDTQYF
>TRBJ2-7|TRBV29-1
CSVLRGPYEQYF
>TRBJ1-2|TRBV19
CASTADRGYGFNYGYTF
>TRBJ1-1|TRBV3-1/TRBV3-2
CAIAGETEAFF
>TRBJ1-1|TRBV5-1
CASSMDRENTEAFF
>TRBJ2-3|TRBV6-4
CASSRQGGSDTQYF
>TRBJ2-3|TRBV9
CASSPRVPDTQYF
>TRBJ1-2|TRBV9
CASSPQGTGRGGYTF
>TRBJ2-7|TRBV5-6
CASSSSGRWDEQHF
>TRBJ1-3|TRBV14
CASSQDRGWGNTIYF
>TRBJ2-1|TRBV7-2
CASSTWGGTYYNEQFF
>TRBJ1-2|TRBV6-5
CASTSQVHFTGYTF
>TRBJ2-3|TRBV13
CASSPLAGASTDTQYF
>TRBJ1-4|TRBV19
CASSMRAGRTWEKLFF
>TRBJ2-1|TRBV7-8
CASSLQGIGAGGRNEQFF
>TRBJ1-5|TRBV7-9
CASSLGGGEFGNQPQHF
>TRBJ1-2|TRBV5-1
CASSGLGQQYGYTF
>TRBJ1-5|TRBV27
CASSKQGWYSNQPQHF
>TRBJ2-5|TRBV7-9
CASSLEGRQGAQTQYF
>TRBJ2-1|TRBV12-3/TRBV12-4
CASSLTWEQFF
>TRBJ1-2|TRBV3-1/TRBV3-2
CASSPRASSYRGQGERYTF
>TRBJ1-1|TRBV6-1
CASSETRNTEAFF
>TRBJ1-3|TRBV5-1
CARNRSDRAFSGNTIYF